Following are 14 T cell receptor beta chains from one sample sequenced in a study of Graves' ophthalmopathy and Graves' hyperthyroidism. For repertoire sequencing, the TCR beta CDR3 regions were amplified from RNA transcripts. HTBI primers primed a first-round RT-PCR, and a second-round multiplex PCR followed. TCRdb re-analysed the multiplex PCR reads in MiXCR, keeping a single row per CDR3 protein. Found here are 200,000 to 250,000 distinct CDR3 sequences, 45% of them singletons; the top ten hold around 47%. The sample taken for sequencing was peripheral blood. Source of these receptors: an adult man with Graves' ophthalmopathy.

CDR3 in DNA: TGTGCCAGCAGCTTGGGGGGTAATTCACCCCTCCACTTT. It translates to CASSLGGNSPLHF. V and J are TRBV7-2 and TRBJ1-6; possibly TRBD1 for D (5 bases). The V end was cut by 3 bases, the J end by 6 bases, with 6 bases between. The CDR3 extends over 13 amino acids. Germline CDR1 SGHTA, CDR2 FQGNSA.

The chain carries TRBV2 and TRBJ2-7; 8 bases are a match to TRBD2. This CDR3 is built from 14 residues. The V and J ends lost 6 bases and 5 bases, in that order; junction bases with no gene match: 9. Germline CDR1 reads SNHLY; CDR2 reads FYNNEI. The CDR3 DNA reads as TGTGCCAGCAGGACCGGGACTAGTTCCCACGAGCAGTACGTC. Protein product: CASRTGTSSHEQYV.

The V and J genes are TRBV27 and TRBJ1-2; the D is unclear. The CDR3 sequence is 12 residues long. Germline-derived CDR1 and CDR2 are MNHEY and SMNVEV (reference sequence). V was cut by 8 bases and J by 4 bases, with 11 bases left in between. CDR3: CASPSASYGYTF. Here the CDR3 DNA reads TGTGCCAGCCCATCCGCATCCTATGGCTACACCTTC.

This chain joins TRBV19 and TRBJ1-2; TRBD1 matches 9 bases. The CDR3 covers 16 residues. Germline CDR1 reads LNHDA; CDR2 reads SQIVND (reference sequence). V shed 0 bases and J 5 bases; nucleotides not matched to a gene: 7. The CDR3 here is CASSIDPGQGEYGYTF. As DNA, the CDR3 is TGTGCCAGTAGTATAGATCCGGGACAGGGAGAATATGGCTACACCTTC.

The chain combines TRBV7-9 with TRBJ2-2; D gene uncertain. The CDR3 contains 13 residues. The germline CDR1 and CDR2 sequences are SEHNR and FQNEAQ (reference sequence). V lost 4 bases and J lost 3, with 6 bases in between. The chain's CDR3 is CASSSQDTGELFF. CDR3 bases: TGTGCCAGCAGCTCCCAGGACACCGGGGAGCTGTTTTTT.

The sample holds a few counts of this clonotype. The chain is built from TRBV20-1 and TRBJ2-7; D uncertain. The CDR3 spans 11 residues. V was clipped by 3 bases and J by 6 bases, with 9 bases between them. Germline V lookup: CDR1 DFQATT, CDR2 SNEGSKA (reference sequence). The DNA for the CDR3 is TGCAGTGCTAGTCTGCCGGGCGAGCAGTACTTC. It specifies CSASLPGEQYF.

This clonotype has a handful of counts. Written as DNA, the CDR3 is TGCAGCGTTGAATGGGAAAGATACGCGGAGACCCAGTACTTC. Translation: CSVEWERYAETQYF. This sequence joins TRBV29-1 and TRBJ2-5; D is ambiguous. Germline lookup yields CDR1 SQVTM and CDR2 ANQGSEA. CDR3 length equals 14 residues. V was clipped by 2 bases and J by 5 bases, with 15 bases between them.

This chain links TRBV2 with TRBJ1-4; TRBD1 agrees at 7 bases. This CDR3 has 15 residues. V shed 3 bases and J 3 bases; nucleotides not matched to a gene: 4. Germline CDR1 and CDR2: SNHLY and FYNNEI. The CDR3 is CASSEEGAANEKLFF. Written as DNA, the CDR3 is TGTGCCAGCAGTGAGGAGGGGGCAGCTAATGAAAAACTGTTTTTT.

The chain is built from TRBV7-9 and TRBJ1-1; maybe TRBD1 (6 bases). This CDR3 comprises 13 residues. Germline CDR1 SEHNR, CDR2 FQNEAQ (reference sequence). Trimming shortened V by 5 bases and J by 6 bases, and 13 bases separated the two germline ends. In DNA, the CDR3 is TGTGCCAGCAGCAATAGCGGGACACCTGAAGCTTTCTTT. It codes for CASSNSGTPEAFF.

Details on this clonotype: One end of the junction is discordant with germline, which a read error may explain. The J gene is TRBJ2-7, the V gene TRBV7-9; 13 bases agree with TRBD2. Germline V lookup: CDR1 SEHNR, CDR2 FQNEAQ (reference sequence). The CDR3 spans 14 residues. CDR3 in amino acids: CASSPGLAGNEQYF. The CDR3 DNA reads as TGCGCCAGCAGCCCGGGACTAGCGGGAAACGAGCAGTACTTC.

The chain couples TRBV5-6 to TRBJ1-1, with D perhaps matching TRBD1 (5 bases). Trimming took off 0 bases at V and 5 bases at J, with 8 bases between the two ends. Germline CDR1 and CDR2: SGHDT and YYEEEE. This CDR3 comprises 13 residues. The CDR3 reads CASSLGRETEAFF. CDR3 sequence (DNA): TGTGCCAGCAGCTTGGGCAGGGAGACTGAAGCTTTCTTT.

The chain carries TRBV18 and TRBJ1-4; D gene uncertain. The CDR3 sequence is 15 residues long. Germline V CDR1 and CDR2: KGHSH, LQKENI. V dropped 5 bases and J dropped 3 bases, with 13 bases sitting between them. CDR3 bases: TGTGCCAGCTCATCGCTCGGGATGGCTAATGAAAAACTGTTTTTT. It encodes CASSSLGMANEKLFF.

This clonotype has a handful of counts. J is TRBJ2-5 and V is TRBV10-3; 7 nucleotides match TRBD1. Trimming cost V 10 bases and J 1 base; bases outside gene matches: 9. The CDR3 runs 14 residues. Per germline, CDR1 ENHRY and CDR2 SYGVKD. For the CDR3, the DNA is TGTGCCAGCGCAAAAGGGGGCAGCCAAGAGACCCAGTACTTC. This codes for CASAKGGSQETQYF.

The CDR3 loop reads CASSLTPLMGAFF. The CDR3 DNA sequence: TGTGCCAGCAGCTTAACGCCCCTAATGGGGGCTTTCTTT. The genes are TRBV7-3 and TRBJ1-1; D remains ambiguous. CDR3 length: 13 amino acids. Trimming stripped 0 bases from V and 11 bases from J, with 13 bases between. Germline V gene sequence: CDR1 SGHTA, CDR2 FQGTGA.